A single sample is the source of the 30 T cell receptor beta chains below, sequenced in a study of T-cell memory formation after mild COVID-19. MiXCR, applied by TCRdb to the 5' RACE reads, yields one record per CDR3 protein. The data contain about 13,000 distinct CDR3 sequences, about 17% of them seen just once; the ten biggest clones take up roughly 50%. The material sequenced was PBMCs or a T cell subset sorted from them (not recorded which). The receptors shown here come from a man aged 18-30 years who had mild COVID-19 (a few samples of this study predate the infection). Cell type and time point are not known.

This clonotype has a count of ten or more. The CDR3 is CASSDTGRNTGELFF. In DNA form, the CDR3 reads TGTGCCAGCAGTGATACGGGGCGGAACACCGGGGAGCTGTTTTTT. This chain connects TRBV11-2 to TRBJ2-2; the D call may be TRBD1 or TRBD2 (5 bases each). Germline V CDR1 and CDR2: SGHAT, FQNNGV. V was trimmed by 6 bases and J by 1 base, leaving 12 bases between them. This CDR3 has 15 amino acids.

This clonotype turned up a few times. CDR3 protein: CASSSNRDLFGEAFF. CDR3 DNA: TGTGCCAGCAGCTCAAACCGGGATTTATTTGGGGAAGCTTTCTTT. The V and J genes are TRBV7-9 and TRBJ1-1; D gene unclear. This CDR3 is built from 15 residues. Germline CDR1 is SEHNR and CDR2 is FQNEAQ (reference sequence). V lost 4 bases and J 8 bases, leaving 20 bases between the germline ends.

This clonotype was seen ten or more times. This chain links TRBV15 with TRBJ1-5, with no clear D. Germline values: CDR1 LNHNV, CDR2 YYDKDF (reference sequence). This CDR3 comprises 12 residues. V lost 3 bases to trimming and J lost 4 bases, with 4 bases between them. The CDR3 loop reads CATSRENQPQHF. The CDR3 region has the DNA TGTGCCACCAGCAGGGAAAATCAGCCCCAGCATTTT.

Judged by abundance, this clonotype is hyperexpanded. The chain recombines TRBV20-1 with TRBJ1-3; D call uncertain. V shed 5 bases and J shed 3 bases, with 2 bases lying between them. Germline V CDR1 and CDR2: DFQATT, SNEGSKA (reference sequence). This CDR3 spans 10 amino acids. Here the CDR3 reads CSARGNTIYF. The CDR3 DNA reads as TGCAGTGCTCGTGGAAACACCATATATTTT.

This clonotype was observed at least ten times. This chain connects TRBV9 to TRBJ2-1; D may be TRBD2 (5 bases). The CDR3 extends over 14 amino acids. Deletions cut 7 bases from V and 6 bases from J, with 17 bases between. Per the germline V gene, CDR1 is SGDLS and CDR2 is YYNGEE. This chain's CDR3 is CASHRGVGPNEQFF. DNA for the CDR3: TGTGCCAGCCACCGGGGAGTGGGCCCCAATGAGCAGTTCTTC.

For the CDR3, the DNA is TGTGCCAGCAGTGACAGGGGGCTTGGCAATCAGCCCCAGCATTTT. Protein sequence: CASSDRGLGNQPQHF. The chain couples TRBV12-3 or TRBV12-4 to TRBJ1-5; TRBD1 aligns across 10 bases. The CDR3 length is 15 residues. Trimming at V came to 5 bases and at J to 2 bases, leaving 3 bases not matched to a gene.

This clonotype was recorded at least ten times. The chain recombines TRBV7-9 with TRBJ1-1; the D is unclear. Germline assignment: CDR1 SEHNR and CDR2 FQNEAQ (reference sequence). V lost 3 bases and J 11 bases, leaving 16 bases between the germline ends. The CDR3 totals 13 residues. CDR3 bases: TGTGCCAGCAGCTTGCTGGAGCGTCTTGAGGCTTTCTTT. Amino acids: CASSLLERLEAFF.

The rearrangement uses TRBV3-1 and TRBJ1-5; possibly TRBD1 for D (5 bases). Looked up from germline, CDR1 is LGHDT and CDR2 is YNNKEL (reference sequence). Trimming took off 1 base at V and 8 bases at J, with 15 bases between the two ends. The CDR3 has 15 amino acids. CDR3 protein: CASSQGWGLREPQHF. The CDR3, as DNA: TGTGCCAGCAGCCAAGGCTGGGGCCTGAGGGAGCCCCAGCATTTT.

Here the CDR3 reads CASSFRGFAVMDLEGYTF. DNA of the CDR3: TGCGCCAGCAGCTTTAGGGGCTTTGCGGTGATGGACTTGGAGGGCTACACCTTC. The chain employs TRBV5-1 and TRBJ1-2; tentatively, D is TRBD1 (5 bases). The CDR3 has 18 amino acids. Trimming pared 2 bases from V and 8 bases from J, leaving 28 bases between. The V gene's germline CDR1 is SGHRS and CDR2 YFSETQ.

The rearrangement joins TRBV29-1 to TRBJ2-7, with TRBD1 as a possible D gene (6 bases). The CDR3 loop spans 13 amino acids. V lost 7 bases, J lost 2 bases, and 15 bases lay in between. Germline loops: CDR1 SQVTM, CDR2 ANQGSEA. CDR3 coding DNA: TGCAGCGCCCAGGGCAGGGGAGCCTACGAGCAGTACTTC. Translating it yields CSAQGRGAYEQYF.

In this sample, this clonotype turned up many times. The chain couples TRBV27 to TRBJ2-2; maybe TRBD2 (6 bases). The CDR3 contains 15 residues. CDR1 and CDR2 from the germline V gene are MNHEY and SMNVEV (reference sequence). The V end lost 6 bases, the J end lost 12 bases, and 23 bases lay between the germline ends. The CDR3 here is CASSPGGGGTRKLFF. The CDR3 DNA reads TGTGCCAGCAGCCCTGGAGGTGGGGGGACGCGAAAGCTGTTTTTT.

This clonotype came up many times. The CDR3 spells CASSSPAGSPEAFF. The CDR3, as DNA: TGTGCCAGCAGCTCCCCGGCAGGGTCGCCTGAAGCTTTCTTT. The chain carries TRBV11-2 and TRBJ1-1; D is perhaps TRBD1 (5 bases). The V end was cut by 4 bases, the J end by 6 bases, with 15 bases between. Germline-derived CDR1 and CDR2 are SGHAT and FQNNGV. This CDR3 region has 14 residues. Complete variable domain (other parts from reference TRBV11-2 and TRBJ1-1): EAGVAQSPRYKIIEKRQSVAFWCNPISGHATLYWYQQILGQGPKLLIQFQNNGVVDDSQLPKDRFSAERLKGVDSTLKIQPAKLEDSAVYLCASSSPAGSPEAFFGQGTRLTVV.

This clonotype was counted many times. V is TRBV12-5 and J is TRBJ2-2, with D unclear. Trimming removed 2 bases from V and 7 bases from J, with 17 bases in between. The CDR3 extends over 16 amino acids. Looked up from germline, CDR1 is LGHNT and CDR2 is FRNRAP. The CDR3 reads CASGLTPKVGNGELFF. The CDR3 DNA reads TGTGCTAGTGGTTTGACGCCGAAAGTGGGGAACGGGGAGCTGTTTTTT.

This chain joins TRBV7-2 and TRBJ1-3; 8 nucleotides agree with TRBD1. Unmatched junction bases numbered 9, after V lost 5 bases and J lost 0 bases. Germline CDR1 is SGHTA and CDR2 is FQGNSA. This CDR3 region has 17 residues. The CDR3 sequence: CASSRGTGGDSGNTIYF. CDR3 in DNA: TGTGCCAGCAGCCGAGGTACAGGGGGAGACTCTGGAAACACCATATATTTT.

The chain links TRBV12-3 or TRBV12-4 to TRBJ2-5; 7 nucleotides agree with TRBD1. The junction had 16 bases not matched to a gene; V was cut back by 1 base and J by 2 bases. The CDR3 runs to 19 residues. CDR3 sequence reads: CASSLESRRRGNPQETQYF. CDR3 sequence (DNA): TGTGCCAGCAGTTTAGAATCTCGTCGCAGGGGGAACCCACAAGAGACCCAGTACTTC.

The genes are TRBV24-1 and TRBJ2-3; D is undetermined. The CDR3 contains 12 residues. The ends were cut back, 6 bases at V and 6 bases at J, with 9 bases in the middle. CDR1 and CDR2 from the germline V gene are KGHDR and SFDVKD. The CDR3 sequence is CATSLYSDTQYF. The CDR3 DNA sequence: TGTGCCACCAGTCTGTATTCTGATACGCAGTATTTT.

The chain employs TRBV11-2 and TRBJ2-3, with D perhaps TRBD2 (6 bases). Trimming removed 2 bases from V and 1 base from J, with 7 bases in between. The CDR3 is made up of 14 amino acids. CDR1 and CDR2 from the germline V gene are SGHAT and FQNNGV. The CDR3 region is CASSLRRGTDTQYF. CDR3 nucleotide sequence: TGTGCCAGCAGCTTAAGGAGGGGCACAGATACGCAGTATTTT.

This clonotype was seen many times. The chain uses TRBV28 and TRBJ2-7; weak D call: TRBD1 (6 bases). Deletions cut 6 bases from V and 3 bases from J, with 18 bases between. This CDR3 region has 15 residues. Germline CDR1 reads MDHEN; CDR2 reads SYDVKM. The CDR3 loop is CASSRPHRDHYEQYV. CDR3 coding DNA: TGTGCCAGCAGCCGCCCCCACAGGGACCACTACGAGCAGTACGTC.

This clonotype was recorded many times. The V gene is TRBV4-1, the J gene TRBJ1-1; D remains ambiguous. Trimming shortened V by 2 bases and J by 4 bases, and 11 bases separated the two germline ends. The CDR3 totals 14 residues. The germline V gene has CDR1 MGHRA and CDR2 YSYEKL. CDR3: CASSQWREGTEAFF. In nucleotides, the CDR3 is TGCGCCAGCAGCCAATGGAGGGAGGGCACTGAAGCTTTCTTT.

This clonotype was observed at least ten times. The chain has TRBV7-6 and TRBJ2-3; D not certain. Trimming took off 4 bases at V and 0 bases at J, with 11 bases between the two ends. The CDR3 has 15 amino acids. CDR1 and CDR2 from the germline V gene are SGHVS and FNYEAQ. The CDR3 nucleotides are TGTGCCAGCAGCTCATTGACACTTAGCACAGATACGCAGTATTTT. This translates into CASSSLTLSTDTQYF.

On this clonotype itself: A junction boundary mismatches the germline segment, possibly from a read error. The chain recombines TRBV18 with TRBJ1-2; D gene uncertain. Per the germline V gene, CDR1 is KGHSH and CDR2 is LQKENI. This CDR3 has 18 amino acids. CDR3 coding DNA: TGTGCCAGCTCATCACCCGAGCGGGTCCTCATCCCGGGCTATGGCTACACCTTC. Protein: CASSSPERVLIPGYGYTF.

The V and J genes are TRBV6-5 and TRBJ2-7, with no clear D. The CDR3 spans 13 residues. The germline CDR1 and CDR2 sequences are MNHEY and SVGAGI. Trimming removed 5 bases from V and 3 bases from J, with 11 bases in between. The CDR3 DNA follows: TGTGCCAGCAGTGCGAACCTAAACTACGAGCAGTACTTC. It specifies CASSANLNYEQYF.

This clonotype is medium-sized. The chain recombines TRBV20-1 with TRBJ2-3, with 7 bases that match TRBD1. Germline lookup yields CDR1 DFQATT and CDR2 SNEGSKA (reference sequence). The CDR3 consists of 13 residues. V was pared by 5 bases and J by 3 bases, with 5 bases of the junction left unmatched. The chain's CDR3 is CSAGQARTDTQYF. The CDR3 nucleotides are TGCAGTGCTGGACAGGCCCGGACAGATACGCAGTATTTT.

This clonotype was detected a few times. The chain links TRBV2 to TRBJ2-7; TRBD1 matches at 7 bases. Germline-derived CDR1 and CDR2 are SNHLY and FYNNEI. CDR3 size: 12 residues. Trimming removed 10 bases from V and 3 bases from J; junction bases left unmatched: 6. The CDR3 sequence: CAIHRGNYEQYF. The CDR3 coding sequence is TGTGCCATACACAGGGGCAACTACGAGCAGTACTTC.

This clonotype was seen ten or more times. This chain connects TRBV30 to TRBJ2-2; 9 bases are a match to TRBD2. The V gene end was trimmed by 3 bases and the J gene end by 3 bases; junction bases not matched to a gene: 8. In germline, CDR1 is GTSNPN, CDR2 SVGIG (reference sequence). This CDR3 spans 16 amino acids. As DNA, the CDR3 is TGTGCCTGGAGCCCCCGGGGACTAGCCGACACCGGGGAGCTGTTTTTT. It specifies CAWSPRGLADTGELFF.

Many counts were recorded for this clonotype. The chain uses TRBV12-3 or TRBV12-4 and TRBJ2-3, with D perhaps matching TRBD1 (5 bases). V was pared by 2 bases and J by 3 bases, with 9 bases between. CDR3 size: 14 residues. CDR3 sequence reads: CASSLWGETDTQYF. CDR3 DNA: TGTGCCAGCAGTTTATGGGGCGAGACAGATACGCAGTATTTT.

This clonotype was seen at least ten times. The CDR3 here is CSARGTAANYGYTF. The CDR3 DNA sequence: TGCAGTGCTAGAGGGACGGCTGCTAACTATGGCTACACCTTC. V gene TRBV20-1 combines with J gene TRBJ1-2; D is ambiguous. Germline assignment: CDR1 DFQATT and CDR2 SNEGSKA (reference sequence). V lost 1 base to trimming and J lost 0 bases, with 9 bases between them. The CDR3 is 14 amino acids.

In this sample, this clonotype turned up many times. This sequence joins TRBV6-5 and TRBJ2-5; D may be TRBD1 or TRBD2 (5 bases each). The CDR3 runs 17 residues. V lost 2 bases and J 5 bases, leaving 21 bases between the germline ends. Germline CDR1 reads MNHEY; CDR2 reads SVGAGI. The CDR3 sequence is CASSYIGAADKWETQYF. As DNA, the CDR3 is TGTGCCAGCAGTTACATCGGGGCGGCAGACAAATGGGAGACCCAGTACTTC.

Within the sample, this clonotype is hyperexpanded. A read error may produce the germline difference seen at one junction end. The chain combines TRBV6-6 with TRBJ1-4, with 7 bases aligning to TRBD1. CDR1 is MNHNY and CDR2 is SVGAGI in the germline V gene (reference sequence). This CDR3 is built from 18 residues. CDR3 sequence: CASSHSLQGTATNEKLFF. CDR3 DNA: TGTGCCAGCAGTCACTCCCTACAGGGGACAGCAACTAATGAAAAACTGTTTTTT.

This clonotype was seen ten or more times. The chain joins TRBV5-1 to TRBJ2-1; D may be TRBD1 (6 bases). The CDR3 runs to 16 residues. The V and J ends lost 4 bases and 2 bases respectively, with 16 bases between them. Looked up from germline, CDR1 is SGHRS and CDR2 is YFSETQ. The CDR3 region has the DNA TGCGCCAGCAGCGGGCTTCCGGACAGTCCCTACAATGAGCAGTTCTTC. Protein sequence: CASSGLPDSPYNEQFF.